These 2 T cell receptor beta chains share one sample of origin, sequenced in a study of Ad26.COV2.S vaccination and SARS-CoV-2 variants (dated by TCRdb to the early 2020s). The receptor library was made with the immunoSEQ multiplex PCR assay. The table comes from immuneACCESS by way of TCRdb, which keeps in-frame sequences with V and J called. Part of the clones is missing from these tables; in studies checked, under half for an unresolved V gene and the rest for unknown reasons. The sample data list around 420,000 clones, and 88% of these were observed just once. The ten biggest clones cover less than 4% of the sample. In the paper's terms, the treatment or condition label means: roughly 20 received Ad26.COV2.S at low or high dose, single or two shots; about 5 received placebo; per-sample allocation not given. Repertoires of vaccine and placebo recipients were sequenced from samples collected on day 63 after the first injection.

This specimen consisted of peripheral blood, obtained in a trial of Ad26.COV2.S vaccine versus placebo. The source of these receptors is a person aged 18-65 years who received the Ad26.COV2.S COVID-19 vaccine or a placebo.

This chain links TRBV6-2 or TRBV6-3 with TRBJ2-3; 9 bases line up with TRBD2. Germline CDR1 MNHEY, CDR2 SVGEGT. This CDR3 spans 17 amino acids. The ends lost 3 bases at V and 1 base at J; junction bases unmatched: 8. CDR3 residues: CASSYAQAGGRTDTQYF. In nucleotides, the CDR3 is TGTGCCAGCAGTTATGCTCAAGCGGGGGGACGCACAGATACGCAGTATTTT.

This chain links TRBV6-5 with TRBJ1-2, with a weak D call TRBD1 (5 bases). The CDR3 contains 14 residues. The germline gives CDR1 MNHEY, CDR2 SVGAGI. V was clipped by 6 bases and J by 5 bases, with 16 bases between them. The CDR3: CASRSGSQLYGYTF. The CDR3, as DNA: TGTGCCAGCAGGTCAGGGAGTCAACTTTATGGCTACACCTTC.